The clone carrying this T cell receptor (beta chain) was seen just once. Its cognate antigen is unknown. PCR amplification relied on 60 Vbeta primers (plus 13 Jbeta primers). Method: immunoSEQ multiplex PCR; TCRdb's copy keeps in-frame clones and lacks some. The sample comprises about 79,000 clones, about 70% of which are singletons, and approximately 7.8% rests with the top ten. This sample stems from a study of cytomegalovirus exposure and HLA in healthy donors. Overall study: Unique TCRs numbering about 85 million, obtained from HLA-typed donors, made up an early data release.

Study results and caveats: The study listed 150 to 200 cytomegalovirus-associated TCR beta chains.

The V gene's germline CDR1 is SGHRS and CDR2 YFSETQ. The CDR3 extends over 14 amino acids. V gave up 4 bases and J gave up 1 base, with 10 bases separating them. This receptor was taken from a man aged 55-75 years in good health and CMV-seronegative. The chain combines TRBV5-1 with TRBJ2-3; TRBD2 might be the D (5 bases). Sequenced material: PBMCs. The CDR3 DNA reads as TGCGCCAGCAGCCCACTAGTGCGCACAGATACGCAGTATTTT. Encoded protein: CASSPLVRTDTQYF.